Sequencing of this TCR beta chain was carried out in a study of graft-versus-host responses after intestinal transplantation. Study as a whole: Anti-thymocyte globulin induction was given to all recipients, followed by tacrolimus and steroids for 2 to 3 years. Study results and limitations: Researchers found peak circulating GvH clone levels linked to early post-transplant HvG declines.

As concerns this clone: The antigen remains undetermined.

The data were produced by immunoSEQ multiplex PCR, yet TCRdb's version contains in-frame clones alone and is incomplete. Of tens of thousands of clones in the sample, 89% were seen once. CDR1 and CDR2 (germline): MNHEY, SMNVEV (reference sequence). The V and J ends lost 3 bases and 8 bases, in that order; junction bases with no gene match: 5. The CDR3 extends over 13 amino acids. The chain employs TRBV27 and TRBJ1-2; 8 bases map to TRBD1. The source was unstimulated CD8+ T cells sorted from spleen or lymph node cells, collected before intestinal transplant. This clonotype was sampled from a human donor who received an intestinal transplant. The CDR3 protein is CASSFDRGNGYTF. In DNA, the CDR3 is TGTGCCAGCAGTTTTGACAGGGGAAACGGCTACACCTTC.